The T cell receptor (beta chain) under discussion was sequenced for a study of cytomegalovirus exposure and HLA in healthy donors. Looking at the study overall: A previous analysis identified 95 million to 140 million unique TCR beta sequences derived from 180 million or so T cells.

Germline assignment: CDR1 KGHSH and CDR2 LQKENI. This CDR3 contains 14 residues. The V gene end was trimmed by 3 bases and the J gene end by 6 bases; junction bases not matched to a gene: 6. Primers: 60 Vbeta forward and 13 Jbeta reverse. Original processing methods: A later analysis tallied about 80 million unique TCR beta chains, approximately 10 million of them shared. Clones were sequenced by immunoSEQ multiplex PCR, and TCRdb holds only the in-frame ones, with some missing. V and J calls plus clone size are reproduced from that table; the DNA served to infer D and trimming. The table lists around 170,000 clones, about four fifths of them singletons.

The specimen was PBMCs. The gene calls are TRBV18 and TRBJ2-3; 7 bases fit TRBD2. The origin of this receptor is a woman between 50 and 59 years old in good health and CMV-seropositive. CDR3 DNA: TGTGCCAGCTCACCCGGAGCGGGAAGCGATACGCAGTATTTT. Its protein is CASSPGAGSDTQYF.